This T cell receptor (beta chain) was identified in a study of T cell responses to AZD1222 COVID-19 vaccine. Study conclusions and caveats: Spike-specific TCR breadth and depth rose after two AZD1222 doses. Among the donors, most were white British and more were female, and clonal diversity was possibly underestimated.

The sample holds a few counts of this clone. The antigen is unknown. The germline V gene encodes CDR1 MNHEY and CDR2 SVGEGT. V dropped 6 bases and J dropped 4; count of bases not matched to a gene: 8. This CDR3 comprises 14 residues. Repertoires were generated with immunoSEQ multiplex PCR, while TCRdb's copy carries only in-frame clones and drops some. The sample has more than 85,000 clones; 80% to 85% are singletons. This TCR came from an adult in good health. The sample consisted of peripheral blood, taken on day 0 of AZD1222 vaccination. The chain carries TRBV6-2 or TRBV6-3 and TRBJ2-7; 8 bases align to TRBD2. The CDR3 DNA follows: TGTGCCAGCAGCACCGGCGGGGGGCTATACGAGCAGTACGTC. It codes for CASSTGGGLYEQYV.